This T cell receptor (beta chain) was sequenced for a study of early T cells in non-severe SARS-CoV-2 infection. Overall study: Chains from this unsorted whole-blood bulk RNA could not be paired. Findings and caveats of the study: A preference for anti-spike CD8 responses marked VDJdb matching, which missed private and CD4 specificities.

Germline V gene lookup returns CDR1 WNHNN and CDR2 SYGVQD (reference sequence). V shed 5 bases and J shed 1 base, with 6 bases lying between them. The CDR3 is 12 amino acids. This clonotype was detected ten times or more. Its target is not known. Unique molecular identifiers tagged individual cDNA molecules. TCRdb processed the 5' RACE reads anew with MiXCR; each CDR3 protein has one entry. The sample has approximately 45,000 distinct CDR3 sequences; 6% to 7.5% are singletons. What was sequenced was whole blood. The TCR sequence derives from an adult who was a healthcare worker with PCR-confirmed SARS-CoV-2 infection or an uninfected control (not recorded which). The V gene is TRBV10-1, the J gene TRBJ2-7; D call uncertain. The CDR3 region has the DNA TGCGCCAGCAGTTCGGGTTCCTACGAGCAGTACTTC. Protein: CASSSGSYEQYF.